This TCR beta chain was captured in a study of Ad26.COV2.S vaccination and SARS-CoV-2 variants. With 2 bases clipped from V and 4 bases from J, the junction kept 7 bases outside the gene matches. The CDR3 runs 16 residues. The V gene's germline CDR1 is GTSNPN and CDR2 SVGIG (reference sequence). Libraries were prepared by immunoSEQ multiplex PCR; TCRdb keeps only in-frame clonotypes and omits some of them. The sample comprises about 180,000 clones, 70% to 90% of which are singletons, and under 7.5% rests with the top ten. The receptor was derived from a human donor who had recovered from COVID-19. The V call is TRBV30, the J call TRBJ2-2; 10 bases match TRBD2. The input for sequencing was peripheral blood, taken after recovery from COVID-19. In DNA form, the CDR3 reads TGTGCCTGGAGTCCACTAGCGGGACGGGGCACCGGGGAGCTGTTTTTT. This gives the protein CAWSPLAGRGTGELFF.